This T cell receptor beta chain was documented in a study of molecular identifiers for immune sequencing clone quantification. On this clonotype: Just one base apart from a much larger clone, this may be a read error.

TCRdb itself ran the PCR reads through MiXCR, one entry per CDR3 protein. Of about 54,000 distinct CDR3 sequences detected, under 30% appear once; the ten largest clones hold about 1.9%. Germline values: CDR1 MNHEY, CDR2 SVGEGT. CDR3 length: 16 amino acids. V lost 1 base, J lost 5 bases, and 15 bases lay in between. The source material was naive CD8+ T cells from blood, with Jurkat cell RNA spiked in. Subset of the sample: FACS-sorted CD8+CD4-CCR7+CD45RA+ naive T cells. V and J are TRBV6-2 or TRBV6-3 and TRBJ1-5; D is perhaps TRBD1 (6 bases). The clonotype comes from a human donor in good health. Some libraries in this study had Jurkat cell RNA spiked in. CDR3 amino acids: CASSYLGRGAYQPQHF. CDR3 sequence (DNA): TGTGCCAGCAGTTACTTGGGACGGGGGGCGTATCAGCCCCAGCATTTT.